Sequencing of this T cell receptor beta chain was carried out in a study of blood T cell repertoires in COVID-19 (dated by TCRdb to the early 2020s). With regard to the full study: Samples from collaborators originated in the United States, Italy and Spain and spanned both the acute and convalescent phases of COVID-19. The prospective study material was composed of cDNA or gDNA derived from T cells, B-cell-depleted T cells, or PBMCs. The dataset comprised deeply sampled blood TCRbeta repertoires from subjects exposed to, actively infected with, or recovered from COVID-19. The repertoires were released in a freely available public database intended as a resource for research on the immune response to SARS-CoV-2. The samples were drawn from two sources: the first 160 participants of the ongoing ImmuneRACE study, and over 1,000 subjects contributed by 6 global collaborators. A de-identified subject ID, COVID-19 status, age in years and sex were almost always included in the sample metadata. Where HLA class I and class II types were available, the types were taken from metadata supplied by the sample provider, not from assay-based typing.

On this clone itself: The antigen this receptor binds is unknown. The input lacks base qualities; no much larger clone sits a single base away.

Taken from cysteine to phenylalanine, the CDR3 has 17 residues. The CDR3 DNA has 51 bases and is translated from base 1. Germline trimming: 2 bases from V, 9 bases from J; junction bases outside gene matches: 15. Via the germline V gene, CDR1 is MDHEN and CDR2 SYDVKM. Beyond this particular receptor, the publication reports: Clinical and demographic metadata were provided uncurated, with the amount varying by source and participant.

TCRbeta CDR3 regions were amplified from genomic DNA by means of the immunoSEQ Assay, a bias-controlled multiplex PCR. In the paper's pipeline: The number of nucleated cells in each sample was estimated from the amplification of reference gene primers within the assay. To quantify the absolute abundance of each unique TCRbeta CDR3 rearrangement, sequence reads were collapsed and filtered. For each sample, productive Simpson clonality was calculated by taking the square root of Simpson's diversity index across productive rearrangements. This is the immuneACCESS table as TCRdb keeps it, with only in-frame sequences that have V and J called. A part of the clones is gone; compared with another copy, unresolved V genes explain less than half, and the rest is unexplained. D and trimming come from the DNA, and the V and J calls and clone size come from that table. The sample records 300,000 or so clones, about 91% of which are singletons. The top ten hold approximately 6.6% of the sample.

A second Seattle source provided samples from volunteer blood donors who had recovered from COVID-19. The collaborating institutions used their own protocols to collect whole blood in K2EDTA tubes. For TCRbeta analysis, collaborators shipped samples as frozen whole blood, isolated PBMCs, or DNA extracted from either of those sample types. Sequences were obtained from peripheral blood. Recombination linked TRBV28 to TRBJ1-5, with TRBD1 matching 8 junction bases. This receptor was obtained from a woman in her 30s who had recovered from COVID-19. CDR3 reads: CASSLGQGMVKYRPQHF. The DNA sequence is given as TGTGCCAGCAGTTTAGGACAGGGTATGGTCAAATACCGGCCCCAGCATTTT.